These 10 T cell receptor beta chains were all obtained from the same sample, sequenced in a study of early stage breast cancer tumors (TCRdb year 2017). The library was produced with the immunoSEQ multiplex PCR assay. In its TCRdb copy, this immuneACCESS table keeps in-frame sequences only and misses some clones. Where compared with another copy, unresolved V genes explain less than half of these, and the others have no known cause. This sample gives around 30,000 clones in total; roughly 80% of them show up just once. The ten largest make up about 9.5% of the sample. Sample: breast tumor tissue. The source of these receptors is a person younger than 45 with breast cancer.

The V call is TRBV11-3, the J call TRBJ1-5; D gene unclear. The CDR3 has 15 amino acids. Trimming shortened V by 8 bases and J by 3 bases, and 17 bases separated the two germline ends. Germline-derived CDR1 and CDR2 are SGHNT and YENEEA. DNA of the CDR3: TGTGCCAGCCCCCCTAACAGCCCAGTCAATCAGCCCCAGCATTTT. This translates into CASPPNSPVNQPQHF.

CDR3 coding DNA: TGTGCCAGCAGCTTAGCTGCTAGCGGGAGAGGGAATGAGCAGTTCTTC. This translates into CASSLAASGRGNEQFF. The V call is TRBV7-9, the J call TRBJ2-1; the match to TRBD2 covers 10 bases. The CDR3 consists of 16 residues. V shed 0 bases, J shed 7 bases, and the junction held 6 bases outside the gene matches. Germline V lookup: CDR1 SEHNR, CDR2 FQNEAQ (reference sequence).

The chain couples TRBV11-3 to TRBJ2-1; maybe TRBD2 (6 bases). The CDR3 is made up of 15 amino acids. V lost 5 bases, J lost 3 bases, and 14 bases lay in between. Germline-derived CDR1 and CDR2 are SGHNT and YENEEA. In DNA, the CDR3 is TGTGCCAGCAGCCCCGGGGCGGGGAACTACAATGAGCAGTTCTTC. Translation: CASSPGAGNYNEQFF.

The chain couples TRBV28 to TRBJ2-3; 11 bases are a match to TRBD2. The length of the CDR3 is 19 residues. The V segment lost 1 base and the J segment 1 base; nucleotides outside the gene matches: 10. Germline CDR1 is MDHEN and CDR2 is SYDVKM. Here the CDR3 reads CASSLYLPGTSGGTDTQYF. CDR3 sequence (DNA): TGTGCCAGCAGTTTATATTTGCCCGGGACTAGCGGAGGCACAGATACGCAGTATTTT.

The chain has TRBV2 and TRBJ2-5; possibly TRBD2 for D (6 bases). This CDR3 spans 16 amino acids. Germline assignment: CDR1 SNHLY and CDR2 FYNNEI. Trimming removed 6 bases at V and 5 bases at J, with 22 bases between. The CDR3 DNA is TGTGCCAGCAGCGACGGGACTCAAAAACCAGCGGAGACCCAGTACTTC. This encodes CASSDGTQKPAETQYF.

The chain recombines TRBV6-5 with TRBJ1-2; D possibly corresponds to TRBD1 (5 bases). Germline loops: CDR1 MNHEY, CDR2 SVGAGI. V was trimmed by 4 bases and J by 4 bases, leaving 16 bases between them. CDR3 length: 15 residues. The CDR3 coding sequence is TGTGCCAGCAGTTGGGGGACCCCAGCGGCCTATGGCTACACCTTC. Encoded protein: CASSWGTPAAYGYTF.

The chain carries TRBV5-4 and TRBJ1-1; TRBD1 matches at 9 bases. This CDR3 is built from 14 residues. The J segment lost 5 bases and the V segment lost 4 bases, leaving 6 bases of the junction unmatched. Germline V lookup: CDR1 SGHNT, CDR2 YYREEE (reference sequence). DNA of the CDR3: TGTGCCAGCAGCCAACAGGGGGCTGGGACTGAAGCTTTCTTT. Protein product: CASSQQGAGTEAFF.

The rearrangement links TRBV7-2 to TRBJ2-7; D remains ambiguous. The CDR3 contains 14 residues. The V gene's germline CDR1 is SGHTA and CDR2 FQGNSA. The ends were cut back, 0 bases at V and 5 bases at J, with 11 bases in the middle. The CDR3 bases are TGTGCCAGCAGCTTAGCCCAGGTTTTTAACGAGCAGTACTTC. Protein: CASSLAQVFNEQYF.

This chain connects TRBV30 to TRBJ1-1, with TRBD1 as a possible D gene (5 bases). V was shortened by 2 bases and J by 6 bases, with 10 bases between the two germline ends. CDR3 size: 12 residues. The germline V gene has CDR1 GTSNPN and CDR2 SVGIG (reference sequence). CDR3 sequence (DNA): TGTGCCTGGAGTCGGCAGGGTCCTGAAGCTTTCTTT. Its protein product is CAWSRQGPEAFF.

This clone appeared a single time. The chain has TRBV7-9 and TRBJ2-7; 9 bases are a match to TRBD2. Looked up from germline, CDR1 is SEHNR and CDR2 is FQNEAQ (reference sequence). The ends lost 5 bases at V and 0 bases at J; junction bases unmatched: 5. The CDR3 runs 15 residues. CDR3 nucleotide sequence: TGTGCCAGCAGCGCAGGACTAGCGCACTCCTACGAGCAGTACTTC. Protein product: CASSAGLAHSYEQYF.